This T cell receptor (beta chain) was sequenced during a study of blood T cell repertoires in COVID-19. As for the study in general: The United States, Italy and Spain were the sources of the acute and convalescent COVID-19 samples. Sample material is recorded as cDNA or gDNA derived from T cells, B-cell-depleted T cells, or PBMCs.

This CDR3 has 13 residues. Deletions cut 6 bases from V and 2 bases from J, with 11 bases between. In the study's own analysis: Counts of nucleated cells, estimated from reference gene primer amplification, were obtained. Assay: immunoSEQ multiplex PCR; the TCRdb copy retains only in-frame clones and omits some. From that table come the V and J calls and clone size; the DNA was used to work out D and trimming. Among 120,000 or so clones, around nine tenths were seen once, and the ten largest hold about 2%. The sample taken for sequencing was peripheral blood. The rearrangement uses TRBV12-3 or TRBV12-4 and TRBJ2-7; TRBD1 might be the D (6 bases). The sequence was obtained from a woman in her forties or fifties with acute or convalescent COVID-19. The CDR3: CASRTGTTYEQYF. CDR3 DNA: TGTGCCAGCAGAACCGGGACAACCTACGAGCAGTACTTC.